This TCR beta chain is from a study of blood T cell repertoires in COVID-19. Turning to the study itself: Sites in the United States, Italy and Spain provided acute and convalescent COVID-19 samples. Sample material is recorded as cDNA or gDNA derived from T cells, B-cell-depleted T cells, or PBMCs.

Germline values: CDR1 LGHDT, CDR2 YNNKEL (reference sequence). CDR3 length equals 13 residues. V lost 2 bases, J lost 11 bases, and 10 bases lay in between. As handled by the study authors: Amplification of reference gene primers provided the estimated nucleated cell counts. Generated by immunoSEQ multiplex PCR, the TCRdb table keeps only in-frame clones and is missing some. V and J calls and clone size are as listed in that table; D and trimming were resolved from the DNA. The sample includes approximately 400,000 clones, roughly 86% of them seen just once. This receptor was taken from a human donor with acute or convalescent COVID-19. The donor label of this sample is uncertain. This chain uses TRBV3-1 (or the pseudogene TRBV3-2) with TRBJ1-6; D unresolved. What was sequenced was peripheral blood. The CDR3 region is CASSQTRRTPLHF. CDR3 bases: TGTGCCAGCAGCCAAACGAGGCGAACACCCCTCCACTTT.